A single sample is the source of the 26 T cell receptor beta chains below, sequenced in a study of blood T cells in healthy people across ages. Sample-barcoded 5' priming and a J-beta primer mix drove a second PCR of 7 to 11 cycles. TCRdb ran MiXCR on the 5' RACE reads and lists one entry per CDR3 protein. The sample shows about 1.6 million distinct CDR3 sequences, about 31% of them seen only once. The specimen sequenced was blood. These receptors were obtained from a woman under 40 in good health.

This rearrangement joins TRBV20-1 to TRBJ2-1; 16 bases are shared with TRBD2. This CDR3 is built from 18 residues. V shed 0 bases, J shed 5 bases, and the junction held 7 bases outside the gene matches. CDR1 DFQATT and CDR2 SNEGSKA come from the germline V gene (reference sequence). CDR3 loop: CSARDPGTSGGAHNEQFF. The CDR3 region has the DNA TGCAGTGCTAGAGATCCTGGGACTAGCGGGGGGGCGCACAATGAGCAGTTCTTC.

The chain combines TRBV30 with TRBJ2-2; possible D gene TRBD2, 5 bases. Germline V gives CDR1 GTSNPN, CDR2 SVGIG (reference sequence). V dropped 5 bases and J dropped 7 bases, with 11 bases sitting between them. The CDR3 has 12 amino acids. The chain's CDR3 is CAWDGENGELFF. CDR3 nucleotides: TGTGCCTGGGACGGGGAAAACGGGGAGCTGTTTTTT.

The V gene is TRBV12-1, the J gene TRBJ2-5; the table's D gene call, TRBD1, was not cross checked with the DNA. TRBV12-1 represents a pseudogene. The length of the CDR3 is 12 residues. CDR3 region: CASSLQGWTQYF. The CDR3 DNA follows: TGTGCCAGCAGCCTCCAGGGATGGACCCAGTACTTC.

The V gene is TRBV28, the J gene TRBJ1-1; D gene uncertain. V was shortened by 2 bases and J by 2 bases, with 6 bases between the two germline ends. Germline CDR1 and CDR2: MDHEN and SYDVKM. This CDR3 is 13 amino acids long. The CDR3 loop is CASSLHANTEAFF. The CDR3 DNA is TGTGCCAGCAGTTTACATGCTAACACTGAAGCTTTCTTT.

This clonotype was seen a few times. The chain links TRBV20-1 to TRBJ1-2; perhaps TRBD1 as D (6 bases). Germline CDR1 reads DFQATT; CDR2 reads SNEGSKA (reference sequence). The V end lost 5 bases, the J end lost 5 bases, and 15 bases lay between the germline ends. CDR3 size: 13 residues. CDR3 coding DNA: TGCAGTGCTCACAGGGAGGGCTGGTATGGCTACACCTTC. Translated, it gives CSAHREGWYGYTF.

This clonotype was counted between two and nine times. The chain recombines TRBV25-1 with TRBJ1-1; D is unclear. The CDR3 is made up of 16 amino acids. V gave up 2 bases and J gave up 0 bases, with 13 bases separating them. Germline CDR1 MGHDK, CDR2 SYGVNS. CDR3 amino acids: CASSEEPAVMNTEAFF. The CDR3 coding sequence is TGTGCCAGCAGTGAAGAGCCTGCTGTCATGAACACTGAAGCTTTCTTT.

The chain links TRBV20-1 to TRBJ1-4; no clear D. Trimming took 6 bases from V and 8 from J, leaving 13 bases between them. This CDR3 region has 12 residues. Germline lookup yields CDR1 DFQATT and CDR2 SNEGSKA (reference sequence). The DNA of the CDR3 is TGCAGTGCCAGGCCCAGGCGAGAAAAACTGTTTTTT. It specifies CSARPRREKLFF.

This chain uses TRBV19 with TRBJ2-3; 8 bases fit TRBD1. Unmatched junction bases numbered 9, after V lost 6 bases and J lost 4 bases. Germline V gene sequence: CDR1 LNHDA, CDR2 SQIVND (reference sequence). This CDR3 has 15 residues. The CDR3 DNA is TGTGCCAGTAGCCCGGACAGGGAGAGCGCAGATACGCAGTATTTT. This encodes CASSPDRESADTQYF.

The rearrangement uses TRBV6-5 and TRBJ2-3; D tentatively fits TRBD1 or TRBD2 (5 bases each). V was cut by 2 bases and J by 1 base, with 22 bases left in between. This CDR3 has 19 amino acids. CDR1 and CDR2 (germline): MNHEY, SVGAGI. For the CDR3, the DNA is TGTGCCAGCAGTTACAGTGGTCGGGGCTCCTCACGCGGCACAGATACGCAGTATTTT. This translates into CASSYSGRGSSRGTDTQYF.

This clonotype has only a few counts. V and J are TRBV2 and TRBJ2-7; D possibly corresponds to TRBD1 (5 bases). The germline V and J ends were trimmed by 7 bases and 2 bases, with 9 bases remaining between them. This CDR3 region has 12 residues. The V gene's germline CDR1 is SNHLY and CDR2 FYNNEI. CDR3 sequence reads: CASKGSPYEQYF. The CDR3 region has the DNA TGTGCCAGCAAGGGGTCCCCCTACGAGCAGTACTTC.

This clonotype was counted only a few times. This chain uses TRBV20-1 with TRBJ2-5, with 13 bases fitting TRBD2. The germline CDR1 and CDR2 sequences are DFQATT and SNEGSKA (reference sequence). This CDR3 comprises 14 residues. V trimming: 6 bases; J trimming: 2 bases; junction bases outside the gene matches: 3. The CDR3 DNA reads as TGCAGTGCGGGACTAGCGGGGAAACAAGAGACCCAGTACTTC. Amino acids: CSAGLAGKQETQYF.

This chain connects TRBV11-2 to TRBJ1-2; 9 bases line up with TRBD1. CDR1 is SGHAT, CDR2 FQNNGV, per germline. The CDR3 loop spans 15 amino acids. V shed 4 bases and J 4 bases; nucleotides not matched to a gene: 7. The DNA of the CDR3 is TGTGCCAGCAGCTCAAACAGGGGGCGATGCTATGGCTACACCTTC. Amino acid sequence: CASSSNRGRCYGYTF.

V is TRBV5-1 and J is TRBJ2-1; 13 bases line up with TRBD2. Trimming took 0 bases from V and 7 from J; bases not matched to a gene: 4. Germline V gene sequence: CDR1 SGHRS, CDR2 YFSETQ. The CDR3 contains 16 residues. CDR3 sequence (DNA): TGCGCCAGCAGCTTGGGGGGACTAGCGGGGCGAAATGAGCAGTTCTTC. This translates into CASSLGGLAGRNEQFF.

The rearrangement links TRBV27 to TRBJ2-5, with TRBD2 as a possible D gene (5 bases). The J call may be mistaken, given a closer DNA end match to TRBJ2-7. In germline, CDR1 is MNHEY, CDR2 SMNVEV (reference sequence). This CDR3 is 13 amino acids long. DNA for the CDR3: TGTGCCAGCAGTCTAACTAGGTACCACGAGCAGTACTTC. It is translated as CASSLTRYHEQYF.

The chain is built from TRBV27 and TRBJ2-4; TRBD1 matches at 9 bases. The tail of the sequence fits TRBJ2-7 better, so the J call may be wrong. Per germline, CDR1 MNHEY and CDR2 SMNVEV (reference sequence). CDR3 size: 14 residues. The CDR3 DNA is TGTGCCAGCAGAGGACAGGGGAAACTCTACGAGCAGTACTTC. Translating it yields CASRGQGKLYEQYF.

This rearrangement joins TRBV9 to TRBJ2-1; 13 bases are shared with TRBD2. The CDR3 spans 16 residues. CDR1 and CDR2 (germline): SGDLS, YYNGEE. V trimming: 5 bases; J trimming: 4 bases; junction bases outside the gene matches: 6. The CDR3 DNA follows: TGTGCCAGCAGTTCTGGGACTAGCGGGATATACAATGAGCAGTTCTTC. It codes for CASSSGTSGIYNEQFF.

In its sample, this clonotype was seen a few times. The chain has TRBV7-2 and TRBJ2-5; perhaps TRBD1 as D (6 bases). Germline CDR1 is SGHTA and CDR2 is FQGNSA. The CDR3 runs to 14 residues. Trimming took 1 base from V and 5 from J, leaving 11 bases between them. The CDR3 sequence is CASSLGTGLETQYF. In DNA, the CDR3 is TGTGCCAGCAGCTTAGGTACAGGGTTGGAGACCCAGTACTTC.

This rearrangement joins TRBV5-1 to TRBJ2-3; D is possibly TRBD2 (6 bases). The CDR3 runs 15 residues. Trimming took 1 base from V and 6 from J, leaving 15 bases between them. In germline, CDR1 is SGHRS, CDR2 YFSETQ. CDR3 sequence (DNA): TGCGCCAGCAGCTTGCTCGGGGGAGGTGTGGATACGCAGTATTTT. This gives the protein CASSLLGGGVDTQYF.

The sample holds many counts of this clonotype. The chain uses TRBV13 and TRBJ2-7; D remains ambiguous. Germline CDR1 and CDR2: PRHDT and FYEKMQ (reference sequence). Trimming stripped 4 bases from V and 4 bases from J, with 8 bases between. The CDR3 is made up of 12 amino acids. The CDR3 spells CASSSPGYEQYF. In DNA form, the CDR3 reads TGTGCCAGCAGCTCGCCCGGGTACGAGCAGTACTTC.

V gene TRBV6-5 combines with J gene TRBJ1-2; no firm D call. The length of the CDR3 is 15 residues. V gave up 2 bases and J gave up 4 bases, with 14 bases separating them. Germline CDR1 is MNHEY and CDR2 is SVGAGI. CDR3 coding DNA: TGTGCCAGCAGTTACAGGACTTCACTCCTCTATGGCTACACCTTC. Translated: CASSYRTSLLYGYTF.

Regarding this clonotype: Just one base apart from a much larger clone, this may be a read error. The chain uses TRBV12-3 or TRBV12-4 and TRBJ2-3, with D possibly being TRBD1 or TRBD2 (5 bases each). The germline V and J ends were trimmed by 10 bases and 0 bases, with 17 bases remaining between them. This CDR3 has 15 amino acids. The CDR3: CATEGLSPSTDTQYF. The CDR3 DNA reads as TGTGCCACCGAGGGGTTGTCACCTAGCACAGATACGCAGTATTTT.

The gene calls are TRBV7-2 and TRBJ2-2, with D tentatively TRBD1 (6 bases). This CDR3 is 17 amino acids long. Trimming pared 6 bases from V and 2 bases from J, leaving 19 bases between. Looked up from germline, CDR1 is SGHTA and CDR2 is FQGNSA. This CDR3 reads CASSPLRDTENTGELFF. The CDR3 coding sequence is TGTGCCAGCAGTCCCCTCCGGGACACCGAAAACACCGGGGAGCTGTTTTTT.

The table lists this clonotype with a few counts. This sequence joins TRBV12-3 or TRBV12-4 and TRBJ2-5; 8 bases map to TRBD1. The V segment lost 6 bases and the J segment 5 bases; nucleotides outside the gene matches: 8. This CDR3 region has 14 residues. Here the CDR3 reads CASRPNRGDETQYF. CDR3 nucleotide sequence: TGTGCCAGCAGACCCAACAGGGGGGACGAGACCCAGTACTTC.

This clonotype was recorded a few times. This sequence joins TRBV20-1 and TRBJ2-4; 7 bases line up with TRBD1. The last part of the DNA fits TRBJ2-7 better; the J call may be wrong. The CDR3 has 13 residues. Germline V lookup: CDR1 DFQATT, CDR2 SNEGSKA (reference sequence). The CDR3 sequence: CSAIPGQNCEQYF. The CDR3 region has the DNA TGCAGTGCAATACCGGGACAGAACTGCGAGCAGTACTTC.

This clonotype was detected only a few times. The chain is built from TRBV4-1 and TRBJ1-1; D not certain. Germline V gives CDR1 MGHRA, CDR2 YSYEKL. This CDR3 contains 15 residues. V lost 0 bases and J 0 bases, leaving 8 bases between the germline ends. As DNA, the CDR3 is TGCGCCAGCAGCCAAGAACCCCCGTTGAACACTGAAGCTTTCTTT. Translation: CASSQEPPLNTEAFF.

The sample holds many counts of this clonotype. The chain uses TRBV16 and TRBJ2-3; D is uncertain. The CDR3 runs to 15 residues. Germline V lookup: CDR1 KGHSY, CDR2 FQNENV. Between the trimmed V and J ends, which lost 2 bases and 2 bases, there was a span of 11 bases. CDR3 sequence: CASSQTTEYTDTQYF. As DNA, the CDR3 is TGTGCCAGCAGCCAAACCACCGAATACACAGATACGCAGTATTTT.